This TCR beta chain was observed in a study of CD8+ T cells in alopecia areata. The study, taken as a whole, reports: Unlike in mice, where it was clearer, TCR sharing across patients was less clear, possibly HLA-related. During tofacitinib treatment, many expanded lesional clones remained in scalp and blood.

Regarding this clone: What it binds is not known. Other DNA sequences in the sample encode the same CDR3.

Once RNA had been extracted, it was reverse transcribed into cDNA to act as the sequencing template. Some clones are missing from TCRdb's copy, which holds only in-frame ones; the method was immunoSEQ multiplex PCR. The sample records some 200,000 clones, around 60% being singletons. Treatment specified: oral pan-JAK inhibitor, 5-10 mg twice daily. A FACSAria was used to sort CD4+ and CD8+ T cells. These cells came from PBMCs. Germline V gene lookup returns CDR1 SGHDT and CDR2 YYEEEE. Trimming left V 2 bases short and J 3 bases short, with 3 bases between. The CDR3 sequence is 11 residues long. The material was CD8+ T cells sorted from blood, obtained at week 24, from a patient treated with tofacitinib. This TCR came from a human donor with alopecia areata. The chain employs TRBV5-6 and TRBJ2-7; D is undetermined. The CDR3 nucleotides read TGTGCCAGCAGCTTCAGCTACGAGCAGTACTTC. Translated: CASSFSYEQYF.